The TCR beta chain described here comes from a study of OX40 agonist ivuxolimab in advanced cancers. Some background on the complete study: Ivuxolimab, which targeted the costimulatory receptor OX40 (CD134), was an agonistic, fully human IgG2 monoclonal antibody. Intravenous ivuxolimab was administered to patients every 2 weeks at six dose levels: 0.01, 0.1, 0.3, 1.5, 3 and 10 mg/kg. The paper reports the monotherapy dose-escalation portion (N of about 47 patients) of the phase I ivuxolimab trial. Of the roughly 51 patients in dose escalation, about 20 had hepatocellular carcinoma, approximately 15 had melanoma, 9 had renal cell carcinoma and 9 had head and neck cancer. Partial responses occurred in three dose-escalation patients: two with cutaneous melanoma and one with hepatocellular carcinoma. Peripheral TCRbeta sequencing aimed to test whether ivuxolimab altered TCR sequence diversity and caused clonal T-cell expansion. A male proportion of about 79% and a mean age of around 60 years, ranging from 23 to 79, were recorded for the dose-escalation cohort. Patients were allowed to have had prior anti-PD-1, anti-PD-L1 or anti-CTLA-4 therapy, and roughly two fifths of the dose-escalation patients had been treated with checkpoint inhibitors.

The trial excluded patients who had a history of autoimmune disease or who were on systemic immunosuppression. Peripheral blood for TCR sequencing was collected from all dose cohorts at baseline, on cycle 4 day 1, and on cycle 7 day 1. The samples were drawn from a first-in-human, open-label, multicenter phase I dose-escalation trial of ivuxolimab. Adults with locally advanced or metastatic melanoma, renal cell, hepatocellular, or head and neck squamous cell carcinoma were enrolled in the trial. Before TCR sequencing, CD4+ and CD8+ T cells were separately sorted from peripheral blood. Results and caveats for the whole study, not just this receptor: Partial responders in the 0.1-3.0 mg/kg groups had among the lowest normalized peripheral clonal expansion, especially among CD8+ T cells. After ivuxolimab, expanded clones were on average more numerous among CD8+ T cells than among CD4+ T cells. At doses of 0.1 to 3.0 mg/kg, clonal expansion of both CD4+ and CD8+ T cells in blood was seen between baseline and week 6. Low levels of normalized T-cell clonal expansion were also seen in some patients who did not respond. The antigen specificity of the clonally expanded peripheral T cells was not determined.

Spanning cysteine to phenylalanine, the CDR3 consists of 13 amino acids. Kept here is only the CDR3 DNA, which spans 39 bases and is read in frame from base 1. The germline V gene specifies SGHRS as CDR1 and YFSETQ as CDR2. Trimming at the junction amounts to 2 bases on V and 6 bases on J, and the germline ends lie 9 bases apart. Details on this clone: Its antigen is unknown. One base away there is no much larger clone; base qualities are not given.

Genomic DNA was extracted from sorted cells for sequencing of the TCRbeta CDR3 region. TCRbeta CDR3 regions were sequenced using the immunoSEQ Assay. TCRdb limited this immuneACCESS table to in-frame rearrangements with V and J called. A share of clones is missing; checked studies link under half to unresolved V genes, and the rest is unexplained. The sample table holds some 21,000 clones, of which roughly 80% were seen once. The ten top clones hold 30% to 35% of the sample. This specimen was CD4+ or CD8+ T cells sorted from blood, taken in a trial of the OX40 agonist ivuxolimab. This TCR derives from an adult with an advanced solid tumor such as melanoma, head and neck, liver or kidney cancer. The V and J segments used are TRBV5-1 and TRBJ2-4, with an unclear D gene assignment. The CDR3 reads as follows: CASSFSGPNIQYF. The base sequence is TGCGCCAGCAGCTTTTCAGGACCAAACATTCAGTACTTC.